This T cell receptor (beta chain) is from a study of CXCR3-negative and CXCR3-positive naive CD8 T cells. Notes on the study in general: TRB CDR3 properties were used to infer TCR strength, and surface CD5 was comparable between naive subsets. Hydrophobicity was higher for TRB CDR3s found in CXCR3-positive naive cells than in CXCR3-negative naive cells. The TRBV-TRBJ usage of naive CXCR3-negative and CXCR3-positive cells was similar, but that of memory cells differed.

The libraries of TRB cDNA were constructed through 5' RACE using UMI labels. TCRdb reanalyzed the 5' RACE reads and collapses them to one entry per CDR3 protein, without DNA. The sample holds some 50,000 distinct CDR3 sequences. This CDR3 has 16 residues. Germline V gives CDR1 MNHEY, CDR2 SMNVEV (reference sequence). By phenotype, naive CD8+ T cells were CD45RO-CCR7+CD27+CD95-. A remark on this clonotype: Its matching antigen is unknown.

The chain joins TRBV27 to TRBJ2-7. Input material: naive CXCR3- CD8+ T cells from blood. Subset reported: CD45RO-CCR7+CD27+CD95- naive CD8+ T cells lacking CXCR3 (TNR3-). This TCR came from a human donor in good health. Some clones in this sample may be carry-over from other donors' samples. This CDR3 is CASSLSLDRAPYEQYF.